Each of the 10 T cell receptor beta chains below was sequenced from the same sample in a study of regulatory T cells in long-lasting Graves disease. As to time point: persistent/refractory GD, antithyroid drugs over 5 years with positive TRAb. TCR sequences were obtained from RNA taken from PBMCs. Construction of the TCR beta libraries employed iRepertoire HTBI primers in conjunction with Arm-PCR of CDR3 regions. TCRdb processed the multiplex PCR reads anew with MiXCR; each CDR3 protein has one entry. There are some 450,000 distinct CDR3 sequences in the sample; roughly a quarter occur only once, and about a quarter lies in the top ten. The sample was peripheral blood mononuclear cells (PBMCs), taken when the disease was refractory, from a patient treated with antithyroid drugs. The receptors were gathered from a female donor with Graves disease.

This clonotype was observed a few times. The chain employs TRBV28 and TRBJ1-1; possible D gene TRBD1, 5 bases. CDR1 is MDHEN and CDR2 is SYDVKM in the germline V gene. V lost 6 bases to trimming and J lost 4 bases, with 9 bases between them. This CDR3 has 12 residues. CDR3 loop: CASRWGATEAFF. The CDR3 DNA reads TGTGCCAGCAGGTGGGGCGCCACTGAAGCTTTCTTT.

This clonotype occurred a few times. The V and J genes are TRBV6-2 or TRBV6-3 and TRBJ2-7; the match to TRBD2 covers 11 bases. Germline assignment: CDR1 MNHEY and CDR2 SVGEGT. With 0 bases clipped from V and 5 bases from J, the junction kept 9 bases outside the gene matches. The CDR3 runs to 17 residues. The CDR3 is CASSYSVAGGPLHEQYF. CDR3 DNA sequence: TGTGCCAGCAGTTACTCAGTAGCGGGAGGGCCTCTCCACGAGCAGTACTTC.

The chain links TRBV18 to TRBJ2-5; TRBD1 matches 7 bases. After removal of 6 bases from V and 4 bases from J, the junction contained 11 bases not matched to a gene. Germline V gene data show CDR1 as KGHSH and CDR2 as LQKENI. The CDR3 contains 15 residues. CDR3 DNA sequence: TGTGCCAGCTCCCCAAACACAGGGGTGCGAGAGACCCAGTACTTC. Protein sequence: CASSPNTGVRETQYF.

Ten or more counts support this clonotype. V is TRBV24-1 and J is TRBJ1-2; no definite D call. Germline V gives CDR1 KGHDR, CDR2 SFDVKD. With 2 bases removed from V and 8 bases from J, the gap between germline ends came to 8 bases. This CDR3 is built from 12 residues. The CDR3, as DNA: TGTGCCACCAGTGATTGGGCGGGCGGCTACACCTTC. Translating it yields CATSDWAGGYTF.

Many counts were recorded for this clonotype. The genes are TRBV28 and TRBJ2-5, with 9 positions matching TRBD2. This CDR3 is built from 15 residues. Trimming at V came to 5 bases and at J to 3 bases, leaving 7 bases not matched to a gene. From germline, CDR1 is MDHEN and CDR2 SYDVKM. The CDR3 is CASSTTGLAKETQYF. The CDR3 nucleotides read TGTGCCAGCAGTACAACGGGACTAGCTAAAGAGACCCAGTACTTC.

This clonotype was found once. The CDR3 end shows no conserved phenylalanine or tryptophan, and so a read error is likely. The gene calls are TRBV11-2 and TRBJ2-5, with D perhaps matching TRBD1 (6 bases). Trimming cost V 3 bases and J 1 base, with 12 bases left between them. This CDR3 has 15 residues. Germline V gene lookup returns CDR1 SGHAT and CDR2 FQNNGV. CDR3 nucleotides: TGTGCCAGCAGCTTGGGACACACAAGCCAAGAGACCCAGTACCTC. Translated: CASSLGHTSQETQYL.

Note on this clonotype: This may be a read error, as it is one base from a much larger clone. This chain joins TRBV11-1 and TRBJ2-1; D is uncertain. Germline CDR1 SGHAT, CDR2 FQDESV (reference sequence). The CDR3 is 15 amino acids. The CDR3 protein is CTSSPLVSIDNEQFF. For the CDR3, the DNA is TGTACCAGCAGCCCCCTAGTTAGTATCGACAATGAGCAGTTCTTC.

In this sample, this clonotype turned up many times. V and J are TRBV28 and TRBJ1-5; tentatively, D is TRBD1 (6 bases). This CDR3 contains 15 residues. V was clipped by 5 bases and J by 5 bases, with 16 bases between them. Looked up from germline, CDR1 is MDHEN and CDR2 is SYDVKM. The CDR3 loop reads CASSPRGGSDQPQHF. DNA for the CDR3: TGTGCCAGCAGTCCCCGAGGGGGGTCGGATCAGCCCCAGCATTTT.

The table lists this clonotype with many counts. The CDR3 loop reads CAWRASSNSNTEAFF. For the CDR3, the DNA is TGTGCCTGGCGAGCATCGTCCAATTCGAACACTGAAGCTTTCTTT. The chain is built from TRBV30 and TRBJ1-1, with D unclear. V lost 5 bases and J 1 base, leaving 17 bases between the germline ends. The CDR3 is 15 amino acids. Germline V lookup: CDR1 GTSNPN, CDR2 SVGIG (reference sequence).

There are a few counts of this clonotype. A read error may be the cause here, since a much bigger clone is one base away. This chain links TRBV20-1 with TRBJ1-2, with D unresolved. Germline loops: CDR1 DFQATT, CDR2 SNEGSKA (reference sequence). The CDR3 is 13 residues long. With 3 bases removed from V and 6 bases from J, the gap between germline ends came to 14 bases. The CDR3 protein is CSARAWGRDGYTF. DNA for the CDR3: TGCAGTGCTAGGGCGTGGGGTAGGGATGGCTACACCTTC.